This T cell receptor beta chain was sequenced during a study of blood T cell repertoires in COVID-19. Study at large: Samples taken during acute and convalescent COVID-19 were collected in the United States, Italy and Spain. Sources were T cells, B-cell-depleted T cells, or PBMCs; the material itself was cDNA or gDNA.

Authors' methods: Amplifying reference gene primers gave estimates of nucleated cell counts. Profiling relied on immunoSEQ multiplex PCR, and the TCRdb table lists in-frame clones only, not all of them. That table furnishes V, J and clone size, whereas the DNA furnished D and trimming. Seen here are some 200,000 clones, less than 90% observed once, and the top ten hold approximately 1.8%. The germline V gene encodes CDR1 SGDLS and CDR2 YYNGEE. Trimming at V came to 3 bases and at J to 9 bases, leaving 10 bases not matched to a gene. CDR3 length: 15 amino acids. The sample comprised peripheral blood. This TCR was sampled from a man aged 65 to 85 with acute or convalescent COVID-19. V and J are TRBV9 and TRBJ2-1; 9 bases are shared with TRBD2. The CDR3: CASSAERGLASEQFF. The CDR3 DNA reads as TGTGCCAGCAGCGCAGAGAGGGGACTAGCTAGTGAGCAGTTCTTC.